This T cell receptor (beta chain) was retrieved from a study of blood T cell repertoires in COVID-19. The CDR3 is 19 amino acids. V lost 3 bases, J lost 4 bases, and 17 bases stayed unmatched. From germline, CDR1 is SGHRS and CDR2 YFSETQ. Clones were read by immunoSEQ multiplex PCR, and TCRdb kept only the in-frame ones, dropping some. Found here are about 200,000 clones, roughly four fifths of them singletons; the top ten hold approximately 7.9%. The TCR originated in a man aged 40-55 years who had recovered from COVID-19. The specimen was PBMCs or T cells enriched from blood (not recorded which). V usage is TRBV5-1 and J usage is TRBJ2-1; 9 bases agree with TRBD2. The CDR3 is CASSSPAYSRAGGYNEQFF. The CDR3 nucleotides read TGCGCCAGCAGCTCCCCAGCCTATAGTAGGGCGGGGGGGTACAATGAGCAGTTCTTC. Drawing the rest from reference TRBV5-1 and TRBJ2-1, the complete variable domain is KAGVTQTPRYLIKTRGQQVTLSCSPISGHRSVSWYQQTPGQGLQFLFEYFSETQRNKGNFPGRFSGRQFSNSRSEMNVSTLELGDSALYLCASSSPAYSRAGGYNEQFFGPGTRLTVL.